A single TCR beta chain is shown here with its context. This record comes from a study of control samples from healthy donors and cancer patients. Generated by immunoSEQ multiplex PCR, the TCRdb table keeps only in-frame clones and is missing some. The profile shows roughly 20,000 clones, around four fifths of them singletons. This CDR3 has 15 residues. V lost 1 base and J lost 5, with 14 bases in between. Germline CDR1 and CDR2: MNHNS and SASEGT. This clonotype was obtained from a man between 60 and 75 years old with colorectal cancer. Sequences were obtained from PBMCs. The V call is TRBV6-1, the J call TRBJ2-5; D may be TRBD1 or TRBD2 (5 bases each). CDR3 bases: TGTGCCAGCAGTGAAGAAGAGGGCAGGGTCGAGACCCAGTACTTC. It codes for CASSEEEGRVETQYF.